This T cell receptor beta chain was identified in a study of immune evolution from preneoplasia to lung adenocarcinoma. There are 15 residues in the CDR3. V was trimmed by 6 bases and J by 3 bases, leaving 15 bases between them. CDR1 is MNHNS and CDR2 is SASEGT in the germline V gene. Resections took place in Japan or China from about 2014 to 2017. Premalignant or tumor cells were enriched by macro-dissection after pathologic assessment. As concerns this clone: Its target is not known.

TCRdb's copy holds only in-frame clones and misses some; the assay was immunoSEQ multiplex PCR. The sample holds around 11,000 clones, about nine tenths seen once. Study observations and caveats: Normal lung had the highest top T cell clone frequencies.

The chain joins TRBV6-1 to TRBJ1-5; D ambiguous. This receptor was taken from a person between 65 and 80 years old with invasive lung adenocarcinoma. Sequencing was performed on FFPE invasive lung adenocarcinoma tissue. CDR3 residues: CASSEHREYNQPQHF. The CDR3 nucleotides are TGTGCCAGCAGCGAACACCGAGAATACAATCAGCCCCAGCATTTT.